What follows is one T cell receptor (beta chain) and its context. Seattle patients were enrolled during active infection and followed longitudinally. Per the original data handling: Amplifying reference gene primers gave estimates of nucleated cell counts. TCRdb's copy holds only in-frame clones and misses some; the assay was immunoSEQ multiplex PCR. Clone size and V and J calls were adopted from that table, with D and trimming inferred from the DNA. The table has more than 85,000 clones, about 86% seen once; the top ten hold approximately 2%. V lost 1 base, J lost 8 bases, and 13 bases lay in between. CDR1 and CDR2 from the germline V gene are SGHRS and YFSETQ. The CDR3 consists of 14 residues. The sample originates from a study of blood T cell repertoires in COVID-19. Overall study: The United States, Italy and Spain provided the acute and convalescent COVID-19 samples. Sample material is recorded as cDNA or gDNA derived from T cells, B-cell-depleted T cells, or PBMCs.

This TCR was sampled from a man aged 50 or older with COVID-19, enrolled during active disease. The chain recombines TRBV5-1 with TRBJ1-5; no clear D gene. Sequences were obtained from peripheral blood. CDR3 loop: CASSLLGGREPQHF. The CDR3 coding sequence is TGCGCCAGCAGCTTGCTGGGAGGGAGAGAGCCCCAGCATTTT.